The rows below give T cell receptor beta chains drawn from one sample of a study of T cell responses to AZD1222 COVID-19 vaccine. Sequencing used immunoSEQ multiplex PCR; TCRdb keeps in-frame clones, though not all of them. Of tens of thousands of clones listed, approximately 83% are singletons. The specimen was peripheral blood, collected on day 0 of AZD1222 vaccination. The receptors shown here come from an adult in good health. CDR3s include the opening cysteine and the closing phenylalanine or tryptophan. A D gene is named only where the DNA matches it firmly. Part of the rows lack a size; the others show once, few, many or a class for expanded clones.

size: -; J: TRBJ2-1; D: -; V: TRBV11-2; CDR3: CASSLSGNEQFF; DNA: TGTGCCAGCAGCCTATCGGGCAATGAGCAGTTCTTC
size: -; J: TRBJ1-5; D: TRBD1; V: TRBV6-7; CDR3: CASSFQGVGQPQHF; DNA: TGTGCCAGCAGTTTCCAGGGGGTTGGTCAGCCCCAGCATTTT
size: -; J: TRBJ2-7; D: TRBD1; V: TRBV7-2; CDR3: CASSLDNRGRQQYF; DNA: TGTGCCAGCAGCTTAGATAACAGGGGGCGTCAGCAGTACTTC
size: -; J: TRBJ2-5; D: -; V: TRBV14; CDR3: CASRPQGGQETQYF; DNA: TGTGCCAGCAGACCCCAGGGGGGTCAAGAGACCCAGTACTTC
size: -; J: TRBJ2-7; D: -; V: TRBV5-6; CDR3: CASSSWTVPYEQYF; DNA: TGTGCCAGCAGCTCTTGGACAGTTCCCTACGAGCAGTACTTC
size: once; J: TRBJ1-4; D: TRBD1; V: TRBV5-4; CDR3: CASSAGQHNEKLFF; DNA: TGTGCCAGCAGCGCGGGACAGCATAATGAAAAACTGTTTTTT
size: -; J: TRBJ2-7; D: TRBD1; V: TRBV27; CDR3: CASSPTGGVDEQYF; DNA: TGTGCCAGCAGTCCGACAGGGGGCGTCGACGAGCAGTACTTC
size: -; J: TRBJ1-6; D: TRBD1; V: TRBV10-3; CDR3: CAIKQGVHNSPLHF; DNA: TGTGCCATCAAACAGGGGGTACATAATTCACCCCTCCACTTT
size: -; J: TRBJ2-3; D: -; V: TRBV4-2; CDR3: CASSQSLGQGRDTQYF; DNA: TGTGCCAGCAGCCAAAGTTTAGGGCAGGGCCGGGATACGCAGTATTTT
size: few; J: TRBJ1-5; D: -; V: TRBV30; CDR3: CAWSTGTTNQPQHF; DNA: TGTGCCTGGAGTACAGGTACGACCAATCAGCCCCAGCATTTT
size: -; J: TRBJ2-1; D: TRBD2; V: TRBV28; CDR3: CASSLLAGGNEQFF; DNA: TGTGCCAGCAGTTTGTTAGCGGGGGGGAATGAGCAGTTCTTC
size: -; J: TRBJ1-5; D: -; V: TRBV5-6; CDR3: CASSSGGLSNQPQHF; DNA: TGTGCCAGCTCCTCGGGAGGGTTAAGCAATCAGCCCCAGCATTTT
size: -; J: TRBJ2-7; D: -; V: TRBV6-1; CDR3: CASSTGLRAYEQYF; DNA: TGTGCCAGCAGTACGGGGCTCCGAGCCTACGAGCAGTACTTC
size: once; J: TRBJ1-1; D: -; V: TRBV12-3/TRBV12-4; CDR3: CASSLAVRGEAFF; DNA: TGTGCCAGCAGTTTAGCGGTTCGGGGTGAAGCTTTCTTT
size: -; J: TRBJ2-1; D: -; V: TRBV19; CDR3: CASSGGNSYNEQFF; DNA: TGTGCCAGTAGCGGGGGCAATTCTTACAATGAGCAGTTCTTC
size: -; J: TRBJ1-5; D: -; V: TRBV30; CDR3: CAWSLGYSNQPQHF; DNA: TGTGCCTGGAGTCTAGGATATAGCAATCAGCCCCAGCATTTT
size: -; J: TRBJ2-1; D: TRBD2; V: TRBV2; CDR3: CASSYPGLAGSYNEQFF; DNA: TGTGCCAGCAGTTATCCCGGACTAGCGGGATCCTACAATGAGCAGTTCTTC
size: -; J: TRBJ2-2; D: TRBD2; V: TRBV7-3; CDR3: CASSPREGIHTGELFF; DNA: TGTGCCAGCAGCCCCCGGGAGGGGATTCACACCGGGGAGCTGTTTTTT